Below are 27 T cell receptor beta chains sequenced from a single sample in a study of T-cell reconstitution after alpha-beta-depleted transplantation in children. As it was prepared, the TCRbeta library received unique molecular identifiers. One entry per CDR3 protein results from TCRdb running MiXCR on the PCR reads. In the table there are about 1,000,000 distinct CDR3 sequences, roughly 29% of which are singletons. Sequences were derived from PBMCs, mostly from graft donor cells, sampled 360 days after TCRalphabeta/CD19-depleted stem cell transplant. The receptors originated from a boy younger than two who had a stem cell transplant for SCID, so the T cells may come from the graft donor.

V usage is TRBV22-1 and J usage is TRBJ2-7; the D segment call TRBD1 is taken from the table without a DNA check. TRBV22-1 is listed as a pseudogene. This CDR3 is 16 amino acids long. CDR3 nucleotides: TGTCCTGGGAGCGCGCTCGACCGGGACAGGGGTTACGAGCAGTACTTC. Its translation is CPGSALDRDRGYEQYF.

The gene calls are TRBV30 and TRBJ2-4, with 9 bases that match TRBD2. CDR1 is GTSNPN and CDR2 is SVGIG in the germline V gene (reference sequence). The CDR3 length is 14 residues. V was pared by 3 bases and J by 2 bases, with 2 bases of the junction left unmatched. The CDR3 DNA follows: TGTGCCTGGAGGCTAGCGGGGACCAAAAACATTCAGTACTTC. Residues: CAWRLAGTKNIQYF.

This clonotype was seen more than once but under ten times. V gene TRBV12-3 or TRBV12-4 combines with J gene TRBJ2-7; 8 nucleotides agree with TRBD2. The CDR3 runs 14 residues. V was clipped by 6 bases and J by 2 bases; unmatched bases: 6. This CDR3 reads CASSPGTRPYEQYF. The CDR3 DNA reads as TGTGCCAGCAGCCCCGGGACTAGACCCTACGAGCAGTACTTC.

This clonotype was found a few times. This chain connects TRBV12-3 or TRBV12-4 to TRBJ2-2; TRBD1 might be the D (6 bases). Trimming took 5 bases from V and 7 from J, leaving 20 bases between them. This CDR3 contains 16 residues. Here the CDR3 DNA reads TGTGCCAGCAGTCCCGACAGGAGCCATAAGGGCGGGGAGCTGTTTTTT. Its protein product is CASSPDRSHKGGELFF.

This clonotype appeared a few times. The chain carries TRBV5-6 and TRBJ1-2; 7 nucleotides line up with TRBD1. Looked up from germline, CDR1 is SGHDT and CDR2 is YYEEEE. The V gene end was trimmed by 1 base and the J gene end by 2 bases; junction bases not matched to a gene: 5. This CDR3 spans 15 amino acids. The CDR3 is CASSLTGDPNYGYTF. The CDR3 DNA follows: TGTGCCAGCAGCTTGACAGGGGATCCCAACTATGGCTACACCTTC. The entire variable domain, with the rest obtained from reference TRBV5-6 and TRBJ1-2, is as follows: DAGVTQSPTHLIKTRGQQVTLRCSPKSGHDTVSWYQQALGQGPQFIFQYYEEEERQRGNFPDRFSGHQFPNYSSELNVNALLLGDSALYLCASSLTGDPNYGYTFGSGTRLTVV.

This clonotype showed up just a few times. The rearrangement uses TRBV18 and TRBJ1-1; D not certain. V shed 3 bases and J shed 1 base, with 12 bases lying between them. The germline CDR1 and CDR2 sequences are KGHSH and LQKENI. The CDR3 spans 15 residues. The CDR3 DNA follows: TGTGCCAGCTCACCCCCGAAGGGTCCGAACACTGAAGCTTTCTTT. Translation gives CASSPPKGPNTEAFF.

This chain joins TRBV4-1 and TRBJ2-1, with a tentative D call TRBD1 (6 bases). Germline loops: CDR1 MGHRA, CDR2 YSYEKL. The CDR3 consists of 17 residues. Trimming pared 5 bases from V and 3 bases from J, leaving 20 bases between. In nucleotides, the CDR3 is TGCGCCAGCAGCTCCAGGGTCCCCCCCAGGGGCTACAATGAGCAGTTCTTC. Its protein is CASSSRVPPRGYNEQFF.

This clonotype was seen a handful of times. The chain links TRBV7-9 to TRBJ1-2; D is ambiguous. The germline V and J ends were trimmed by 5 bases and 6 bases, with 7 bases remaining between them. The length of the CDR3 is 11 residues. Per the germline V gene, CDR1 is SEHNR and CDR2 is FQNEAQ (reference sequence). The CDR3 protein is CASSLLDGYTF. CDR3 DNA: TGTGCCAGCAGCCTTCTCGATGGCTACACCTTC.

The chain links TRBV6-5 to TRBJ1-1; D is ambiguous. The germline V gene encodes CDR1 MNHEY and CDR2 SVGAGI. CDR3 length: 14 residues. Between the trimmed V and J ends, which lost 4 bases and 3 bases, there was a span of 12 bases. CDR3 DNA sequence: TGTGCCAGCAGTTCACAGCTCCCGGACACTGAAGCTTTCTTT. It codes for CASSSQLPDTEAFF.

The rearrangement uses TRBV5-1 and TRBJ1-4; possible D gene TRBD1, 6 bases. Per germline, CDR1 SGHRS and CDR2 YFSETQ. V was clipped by 4 bases and J by 2 bases, with 12 bases between them. The CDR3 runs 15 residues. This CDR3 is CASSHQGLTNEKLFF. For the CDR3, the DNA is TGCGCCAGCAGCCACCAGGGGCTTACTAATGAAAAACTGTTTTTT.

The chain combines TRBV7-8 with TRBJ2-5; 10 nucleotides match TRBD2. Per germline, CDR1 SGHVS and CDR2 FQNEAQ. This CDR3 contains 18 residues. V lost 3 bases to trimming and J lost 0 bases; unmatched junction nucleotides: 10. CDR3 protein: CASSFLMGTSAYQETQYF. The CDR3 nucleotides are TGTGCCAGCAGCTTCTTAATGGGGACTAGCGCCTACCAAGAGACCCAGTACTTC.

This clonotype was seen many times. V is TRBV5-1 and J is TRBJ2-5, with TRBD2 matching 10 bases. Germline-derived CDR1 and CDR2 are SGHRS and YFSETQ. The CDR3 spans 15 residues. V lost 3 bases and J lost 2; bases outside the gene matches: 4. The CDR3 protein is CASSYIAGGQETQYF. CDR3 DNA: TGCGCCAGCAGCTACATAGCGGGGGGTCAAGAGACCCAGTACTTC.

This clonotype has a handful of counts. The chain employs TRBV29-1 and TRBJ2-3; 8 nucleotides line up with TRBD1. Germline CDR1 and CDR2: SQVTM and ANQGSEA. This CDR3 has 14 residues. The CDR3 DNA is TGCAGTTGGGGCAGGGGGCCCATTCGGGATACGCAGTATTTT. Translated, it gives CSWGRGPIRDTQYF.

This clonotype has just a few counts. This chain uses TRBV20-1 with TRBJ1-5; no firm D call. Germline values: CDR1 DFQATT, CDR2 SNEGSKA (reference sequence). The CDR3 is made up of 13 amino acids. Trimming took off 2 bases at V and 7 bases at J, with 12 bases between the two ends. CDR3 DNA sequence: TGCAGTGCTAGACCTTGGGTCAGACAGCCCCAGCATTTT. It is translated as CSARPWVRQPQHF.

This clonotype was seen more than once but under ten times. Here the CDR3 reads CASSAAGGPNTGELFF. In DNA, the CDR3 is TGTGCCAGCAGTGCGGCGGGGGGGCCAAACACCGGGGAGCTGTTTTTT. The chain has TRBV12-3 or TRBV12-4 and TRBJ2-2; 9 nucleotides agree with TRBD2. CDR3 length equals 16 residues. Trimming removed 5 bases from V and 2 bases from J; junction bases left unmatched: 6.

This clonotype appeared a few times. J is TRBJ2-1 and V is TRBV3-1, with D uncertain. Germline CDR1 reads LGHDT; CDR2 reads YNNKEL (reference sequence). CDR3 length: 12 amino acids. Trimming shortened V by 0 bases and J by 12 bases, and 9 bases separated the two germline ends. The CDR3 here is CASSQDIGRQFF. DNA for the CDR3: TGTGCCAGCAGCCAAGATATCGGACGGCAGTTCTTC.

The rearrangement joins TRBV28 to TRBJ2-3; 7 bases line up with TRBD2. Germline V gene data show CDR1 as MDHEN and CDR2 as SYDVKM. The CDR3 contains 16 residues. V was pared by 2 bases and J by 6 bases, with 11 bases of the junction left unmatched. The CDR3 loop reads CASSLKGARGVDTQYF. The CDR3 DNA follows: TGTGCCAGCAGTTTAAAGGGTGCCCGGGGGGTGGATACGCAGTATTTT.

The V and J genes are TRBV5-1 and TRBJ2-1, with TRBD2 matching 7 bases. V was clipped by 4 bases and J by 2 bases; unmatched bases: 12. The CDR3 loop spans 17 amino acids. The germline CDR1 and CDR2 sequences are SGHRS and YFSETQ. The DNA for the CDR3 is TGCGCCAGCAGCCCGGGAGGACGGCTGGTCACCTACAATGAGCAGTTCTTC. It encodes CASSPGGRLVTYNEQFF.

The V and J genes are TRBV7-8 and TRBJ2-5; tentatively, D is TRBD2 (5 bases). Germline values: CDR1 SGHVS, CDR2 FQNEAQ. CDR3 length: 14 amino acids. V was shortened by 5 bases and J by 4 bases, with 14 bases between the two germline ends. CDR3 sequence reads: CASSLIGVGETQYF. CDR3 nucleotide sequence: TGTGCCAGCAGCCTAATCGGGGTAGGAGAGACCCAGTACTTC.

The CDR3 region is CASSNQGRVTDTQYF. CDR3 sequence (DNA): TGCGCCAGCAGCAACCAGGGGAGGGTCACAGATACGCAGTATTTT. The chain recombines TRBV4-1 with TRBJ2-3; TRBD2 is a possible D gene (7 bases). The CDR3 has 15 amino acids. Trimming pared 5 bases from V and 2 bases from J, leaving 14 bases between. Germline V gene sequence: CDR1 MGHRA, CDR2 YSYEKL.

This clonotype was seen a handful of times. V and J are TRBV7-9 and TRBJ2-7; 7 bases are shared with TRBD1. Germline V gene data show CDR1 as SEHNR and CDR2 as FQNEAQ (reference sequence). The CDR3 has 16 residues. Trimming removed 0 bases from V and 5 bases from J; junction bases left unmatched: 10. For the CDR3, the DNA is TGTGCCAGCAGCTTAGCGGTCGTCCGGCAGGGGGACGAGCAGTACTTC. Translation gives CASSLAVVRQGDEQYF.

This CDR3 reads CASSYSRVRFREEGQFF. The DNA of the CDR3 is TGTGCCAGCAGTTACTCGAGAGTCAGGTTCAGAGAGGAGGGGCAGTTCTTC. V gene TRBV6-5 combines with J gene TRBJ2-1, with D perhaps matching TRBD2 (6 bases). The germline CDR1 and CDR2 sequences are MNHEY and SVGAGI. The V gene lost 0 bases and the J gene lost 12 bases, with 24 bases spanning the gap. There are 17 residues in the CDR3.

This clonotype was seen only a few times. The chain carries TRBV4-3 and TRBJ2-7, with TRBD2 identical over 11 bases. This CDR3 has 15 residues. Germline lookup yields CDR1 LGHNA and CDR2 YSLEER. With 0 bases clipped from V and 10 bases from J, the junction kept 8 bases outside the gene matches. CDR3 loop: CASSQDLLAGAGQYF. The CDR3 DNA reads TGCGCCAGCAGCCAAGATCTACTAGCGGGGGCCGGACAGTACTTC.

V is TRBV4-3 and J is TRBJ2-5, with D perhaps TRBD2 (6 bases). V shed 0 bases and J shed 9 bases, with 20 bases lying between them. This CDR3 region has 16 residues. CDR1 and CDR2 from the germline V gene are LGHNA and YSLEER. CDR3 DNA sequence: TGCGCCAGCAGCCAAGACCCGGGGGTCCCCGCAGTGGCCCAGTACTTC. It translates to CASSQDPGVPAVAQYF.

The chain joins TRBV4-1 to TRBJ1-1; D remains unclear. The CDR3 is made up of 14 amino acids. Trimming removed 1 base at V and 3 bases at J, with 9 bases between. Germline V gene data show CDR1 as MGHRA and CDR2 as YSYEKL. The CDR3 here is CASSQGPRHTEAFF. The DNA for the CDR3 is TGCGCCAGCAGCCAAGGTCCGAGGCACACTGAAGCTTTCTTT.

The chain carries TRBV20-1 and TRBJ2-1, with 8 positions matching TRBD2. V shed 0 bases, J shed 8 bases, and the junction held 9 bases outside the gene matches. The CDR3 runs to 15 residues. Germline-derived CDR1 and CDR2 are DFQATT and SNEGSKA (reference sequence). The CDR3 sequence: CSARDRGTRVHEQFF. DNA for the CDR3: TGCAGTGCTAGAGATCGGGGGACTAGAGTTCATGAGCAGTTCTTC.

A single count supports this clonotype. The CDR3 region is CASTPGGLGSPLHF. The DNA for the CDR3 is TGTGCCAGCACGCCCGGGGGGCTGGGGTCACCCCTCCACTTT. V and J are TRBV28 and TRBJ1-6, with D tentatively TRBD1 (6 bases). The V end lost 7 bases, the J end lost 10 bases, and 17 bases lay between the germline ends. The CDR3 has 14 residues. Germline values: CDR1 MDHEN, CDR2 SYDVKM.